The sequence of this T cell receptor (beta chain) was determined in a study of identical twins' blood T cells. TCRdb reprocessed the 5' RACE reads with MiXCR, giving one entry per CDR3 protein. Seen here are around 380,000 distinct CDR3 sequences, under 30% observed once, and the top ten hold roughly 5.5%. Remarks on this clonotype: The junction shows a germline mismatch at one end, possibly a read error.

The clonotype was recovered from a woman aged 18 to 55 in good health. Sequenced input: PBMCs.

The CDR3 reads CASSLDPVPTYEQCF. In DNA, the CDR3 is TGCGCCAGCAGCTTGGATCCAGTTCCAACCTACGAGCAGTGCTTC. The chain joins TRBV5-1 to TRBJ2-7; D gene unclear. This CDR3 has 15 residues. The germline V gene encodes CDR1 SGHRS and CDR2 YFSETQ.